Listed below are T cell receptor beta chains from one sample, sequenced in a study of identical twins. MiXCR, applied by TCRdb to the 5' RACE reads, yields one record per CDR3 protein. Seen here are a few hundred thousand distinct CDR3 sequences, around 9.6% observed once, and the top ten hold roughly 3.2%. These data were also filed under a second study, of yellow fever vaccine responses in identical twins.

The source material was PBMCs. These receptors were obtained from a woman aged 18-29 years in good health. Both conserved end residues are trimmed from each CDR3.

TRBV4-1,TRBJ2-1,ASSQEDEQF
TRBV12-3/TRBV12-4,TRBJ2-7,ASSGEFGGRPYEQY
TRBV18,TRBJ2-2,ASSPGQKATGELF
TRBV28,TRBJ2-7,ASRDRVIQGDEQY
TRBV20-1,TRBJ2-5,SARSGGAAGETQY
TRBV27,TRBJ1-1,ASSLAGGEVEAF
TRBV20-1,TRBJ2-7,SAKPHTSAVAEQY
TRBV10-3,TRBJ1-5,AISESLSNTQPQH
TRBV20-1,TRBJ1-1,SAQPENTEAF
TRBV7-2,TRBJ2-1,ASSLRLALIWDEQF
TRBV20-1,TRBJ2-1,SASKGPYNEQF
TRBV7-2,TRBJ2-5,ASSPPSRGGETQY
TRBV5-1,TRBJ2-1,ASSTPGRAPPNEQF
TRBV5-6,TRBJ1-5,ASSLFGGGPQH
TRBV2,TRBJ2-4,ASRVGTGTKNIQY
TRBV4-3,TRBJ2-3,ASSQGYSSTDTQY
TRBV24-1,TRBJ2-1,ATSDLVARSYNEQF
TRBV20-1,TRBJ2-5,SARDGWETQY
TRBV3-1,TRBJ2-2,ASSQVYWATGELF
TRBV27,TRBJ1-5,ASRPTGDQPQH
TRBV3-1,TRBJ2-7,ASSQAAGRRSYEQY
TRBV7-9,TRBJ2-7,ASSPQAGGLYEQY
TRBV18,TRBJ2-1,ASSPSSYNEQF
TRBV10-3,TRBJ2-5,AISDGSILSQETQY
TRBV29-1,TRBJ2-3,SVEDPHRTDTQY
TRBV2,TRBJ2-7,ASRGLAGATGEQY
TRBV12-5,TRBJ2-1,ASGLGDRGNEQF
TRBV11-2,TRBJ2-4,ASSLDLGYAKNIQY
TRBV4-3,TRBJ2-1,ASSPLTSGADNEQF
TRBV6-2/TRBV6-3,TRBJ2-3,ASSRLAADTQY
TRBV6-5,TRBJ2-5,ASSWLAGGDETQY
TRBV6-1,TRBJ2-1,ASSPGTGTLGQF
TRBV5-6,TRBJ2-7,ASRMNGQGGIHEQY
TRBV11-2,TRBJ2-1,ASSLDRVGREGKDNEQF
TRBV6-2/TRBV6-3,TRBJ2-1,ASSYSLRTSEPNEQF
TRBV4-1,TRBJ2-5,ASSPGQGAWETQY
TRBV9,TRBJ2-3,ASSVVGGLTTDTQY
TRBV29-1,TRBJ2-1,SVSDPGERTLYNEQF
TRBV15,TRBJ2-7,ATSRDRDEQY
TRBV27,TRBJ2-1,ASSQLETYNEQF
TRBV6-1,TRBJ1-1,ASSEVVGAATEAF
TRBV20-1,TRBJ1-2,SAPHDRTGGYT
TRBV28,TRBJ2-1,ASMLGPLINEQF
TRBV20-1,TRBJ1-2,SARSTAAKYGYT
TRBV14,TRBJ2-2,ASSQDFGEVAGELF
TRBV19,TRBJ1-1,ASSMLRRQGTEAF
TRBV7-9,TRBJ2-7,ASSLESGLTYEQY
TRBV12-3/TRBV12-4,TRBJ2-7,ASSPTGEEEYEQY
TRBV11-1,TRBJ1-1,ALSGGVAQGENTEAF
TRBV5-5,TRBJ2-1,ASSFEQSRSYNEQF
TRBV6-4,TRBJ2-1,ASSRSGSDYEQF
TRBV5-1,TRBJ2-1,ASSSSGTIYNEQF